This TCR beta chain stems from a study of T cells after yellow fever vaccination. Study results and limitations: Some clonotypes, a small share, were shared between CD4 and CD8 compartments. Weaker in magnitude, the secondary response showed a faster peak on day 5 versus 15. Re-detected after boosting: most primary clones, 96% of CD4 and 88% of CD8.

They built TCR cDNA with 5'RACE template switching, a step that put in a universal primer site and UMIs. TCRdb reprocessed the 5' RACE reads with MiXCR, giving one entry per CDR3 protein. Of 300,000 to 400,000 distinct CDR3 sequences in the sample, 8.7% were seen once. Trimming left V 2 bases short and J 9 bases short, with 20 bases between. The CDR3 totals 17 residues. Per the germline V gene, CDR1 is LGHNA and CDR2 is YSLEER. This clonotype was counted a few times. What it binds is not known. The gene calls are TRBV4-3 and TRBJ1-6; a weak D match, TRBD1 (6 bases). Sample: PBMCs, taken on the day of the first yellow fever vaccination. The clonotype originates from a young man who received the YFV17D yellow fever vaccine. CDR3 bases: TGCGCCAGCAGCCAATCCGGGGGAACAGGGATAGTTTCACCCCTCCACTTT. Translating gives CASSQSGGTGIVSPLHF.